The rows below give T cell receptor beta chains drawn from one sample of a study of blood T cell repertoires in COVID-19. Data came from immunoSEQ multiplex PCR; TCRdb stores just in-frame clones and leaves some out. This repertoire shows a few hundred thousand clones, about 80% found once; its top ten account for about 15%. The sequencing input was PBMCs or T cells enriched from blood (not recorded which). Receptor source: a man aged 35 to 55 who had recovered from COVID-19. Each CDR3 is given with its conserved first and last residue. The D gene is left open where the match is weak. Clone size appears in some rows only: once, few, many, or a class for an expanded clone.

DNA | CDR3 | V | length | J | size | D
TGTGCCAGCAGCCGGACAGCCTACGAGCAGTACTTC | CASSRTAYEQYF | TRBV9 | 12 | TRBJ2-7 | few | .
TGTGCCAGCAGTTTCTTGGCTACCGGGACAGGGGGCCGTCAGCCCCAGCATTTT | CASSFLATGTGGRQPQHF | TRBV28 | 18 | TRBJ1-5 | few | TRBD1
TGTGCCAGCAGGACTCCTACATTTCACTATGGCTACACCTTC | CASRTPTFHYGYTF | TRBV28 | 14 | TRBJ1-2 | . | .
TGTGCGTTGGACATGTCGGGCTACACCTTC | CALDMSGYTF | TRBV30 | 10 | TRBJ1-2 | . | .
TGTGCCAGCAGCGTAAACAACTACGAGCAGTACTTC | CASSVNNYEQYF | TRBV9 | 12 | TRBJ2-7 | . | .
TGCGCCAGCAGCACCTTTGGGGGCGGCCTAGACGAGCAGTACTTC | CASSTFGGGLDEQYF | TRBV5-1 | 15 | TRBJ2-7 | . | .
TGCAGCGGGCTGCTGACAGCCCCGACTGAAGCTTTCTTT | CSGLLTAPTEAFF | TRBV29-1 | 13 | TRBJ1-1 | . | .
TGTGCCAGCAGTTTACAGGGCACAGATACGCAGTATTTT | CASSLQGTDTQYF | TRBV28 | 13 | TRBJ2-3 | . | .
TGTGCCAGCCACAGGGCCGGAGAGACCCAGTACTTC | CASHRAGETQYF | TRBV7-9 | 12 | TRBJ2-5 | . | .
TGTGCCAGCAGATCCGGGACTAGCGGAAACACCCCAGAGTTCTTC | CASRSGTSGNTPEFF | TRBV6-5 | 15 | TRBJ2-1 | . | TRBD2
TGTGCCAGCAGTTGGGGGGTGTTTCAGCGGACTAGCGGGAGCTCCTACAATGAGCAGTTCTTC | CASSWGVFQRTSGSSYNEQFF | TRBV27 | 21 | TRBJ2-1 | . | TRBD2
TGTGCCAGCAGCCGCGGGAGAGACCCGAACACTGAAGCTTTCTTT | CASSRGRDPNTEAFF | TRBV13 | 15 | TRBJ1-1 | . | .
TGTGCCAGCAGCCGCGGGGGTTTGAACACCGGGGAGCTGTTTTTT | CASSRGGLNTGELFF | TRBV7-3 | 15 | TRBJ2-2 | . | TRBD2
TGTGCCAGCAGCCCAAGACGGGGGTTGGGGACCGGGGAGCTGTTTTTT | CASSPRRGLGTGELFF | TRBV9 | 16 | TRBJ2-2 | . | .
TGTGCCAGCAGCGTAGCCCCAGTTGGCGGCTCACCCCTCCACTTT | CASSVAPVGGSPLHF | TRBV9 | 15 | TRBJ1-6 | . | .
TGTGCCAGCAGGCGGGGACAGTCGTACGAGCAGTACTTC | CASRRGQSYEQYF | TRBV28 | 13 | TRBJ2-7 | . | .